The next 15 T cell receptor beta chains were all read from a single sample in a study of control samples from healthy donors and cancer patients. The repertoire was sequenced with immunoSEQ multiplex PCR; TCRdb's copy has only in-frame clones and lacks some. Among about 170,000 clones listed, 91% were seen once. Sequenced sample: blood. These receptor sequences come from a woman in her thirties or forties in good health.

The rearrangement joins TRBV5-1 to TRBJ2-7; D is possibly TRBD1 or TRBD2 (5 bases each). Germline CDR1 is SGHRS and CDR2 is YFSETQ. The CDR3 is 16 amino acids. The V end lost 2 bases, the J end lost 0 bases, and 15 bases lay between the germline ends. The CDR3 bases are TGCGCCAGCAGCTTTGGGGGTTTGATGGACTCCTACGAGCAGTACTTC. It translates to CASSFGGLMDSYEQYF.

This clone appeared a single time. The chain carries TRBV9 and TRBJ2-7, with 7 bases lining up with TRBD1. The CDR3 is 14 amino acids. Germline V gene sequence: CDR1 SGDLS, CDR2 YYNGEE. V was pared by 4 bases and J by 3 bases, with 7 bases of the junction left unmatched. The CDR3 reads CASSPWDSYYEQYF. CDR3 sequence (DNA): TGTGCCAGCAGCCCCTGGGACAGCTACTACGAGCAGTACTTC.

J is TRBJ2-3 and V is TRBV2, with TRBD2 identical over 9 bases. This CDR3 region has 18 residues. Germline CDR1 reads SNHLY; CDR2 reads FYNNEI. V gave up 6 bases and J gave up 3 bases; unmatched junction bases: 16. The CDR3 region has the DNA TGTGCCAGCAGAAAACTAGCGGGCAGTTCGGGGAGAACAGATACGCAGTATTTT. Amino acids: CASRKLAGSSGRTDTQYF.

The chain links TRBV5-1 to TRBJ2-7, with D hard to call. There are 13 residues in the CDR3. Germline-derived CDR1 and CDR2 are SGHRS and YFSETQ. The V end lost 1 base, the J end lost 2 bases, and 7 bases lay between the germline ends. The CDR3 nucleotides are TGCGCCAGCAGCTTGACTACCACCTACGAGCAGTACTTC. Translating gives CASSLTTTYEQYF.

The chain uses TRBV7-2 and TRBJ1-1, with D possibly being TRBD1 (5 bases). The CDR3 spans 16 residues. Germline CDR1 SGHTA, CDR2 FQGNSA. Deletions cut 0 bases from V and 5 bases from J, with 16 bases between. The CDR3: CASSLAQLGAGTEAFF. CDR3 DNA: TGTGCCAGCAGCTTAGCGCAGCTAGGGGCCGGGACTGAAGCTTTCTTT.

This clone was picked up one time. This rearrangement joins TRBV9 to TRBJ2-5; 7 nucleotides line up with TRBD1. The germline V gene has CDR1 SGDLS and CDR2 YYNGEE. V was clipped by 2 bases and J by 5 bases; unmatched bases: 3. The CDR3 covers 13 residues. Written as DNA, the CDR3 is TGTGCCAGCAGCGTTACAGGGGTGGAGACCCAGTACTTC. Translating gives CASSVTGVETQYF.

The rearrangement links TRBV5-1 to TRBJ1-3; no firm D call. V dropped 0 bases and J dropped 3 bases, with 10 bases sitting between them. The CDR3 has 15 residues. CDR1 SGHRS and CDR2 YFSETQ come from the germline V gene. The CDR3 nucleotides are TGCGCCAGCAGCTTGGCAGGATCAGGTGGAAACACCATATATTTT. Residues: CASSLAGSGGNTIYF.

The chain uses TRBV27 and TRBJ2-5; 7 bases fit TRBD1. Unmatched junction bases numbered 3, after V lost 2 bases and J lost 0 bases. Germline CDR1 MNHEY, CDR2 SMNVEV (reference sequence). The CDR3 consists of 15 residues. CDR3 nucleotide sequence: TGTGCCAGCAGTTTAGCAGGGGGATACCAAGAGACCCAGTACTTC. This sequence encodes CASSLAGGYQETQYF.

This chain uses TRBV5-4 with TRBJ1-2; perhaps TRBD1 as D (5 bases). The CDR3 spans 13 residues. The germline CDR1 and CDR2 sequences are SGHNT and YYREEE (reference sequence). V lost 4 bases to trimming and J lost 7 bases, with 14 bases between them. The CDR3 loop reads CASSRRGDVGYTF. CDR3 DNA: TGTGCCAGCAGCCGTCGGGGGGATGTTGGCTACACCTTC.

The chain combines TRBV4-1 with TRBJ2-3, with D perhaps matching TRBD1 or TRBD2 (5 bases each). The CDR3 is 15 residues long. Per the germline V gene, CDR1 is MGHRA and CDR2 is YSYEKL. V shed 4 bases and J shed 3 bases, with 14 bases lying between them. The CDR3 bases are TGCGCCAGCAGCCGATCATGGGACCCTACAGATACGCAGTATTTT. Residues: CASSRSWDPTDTQYF.

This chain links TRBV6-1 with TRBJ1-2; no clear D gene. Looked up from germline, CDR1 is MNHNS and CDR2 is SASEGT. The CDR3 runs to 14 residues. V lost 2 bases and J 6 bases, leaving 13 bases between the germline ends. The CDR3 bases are TGTGCCAGCAGTGAATTAGAAGGGCAGGATGGCTACACCTTC. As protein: CASSELEGQDGYTF.

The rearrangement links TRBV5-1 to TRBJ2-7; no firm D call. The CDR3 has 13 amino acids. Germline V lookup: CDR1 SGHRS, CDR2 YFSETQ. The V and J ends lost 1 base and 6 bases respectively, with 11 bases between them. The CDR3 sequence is CASSLSSPPEQYF. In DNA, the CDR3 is TGCGCCAGCAGCTTGTCCTCCCCCCCCGAGCAGTACTTC.

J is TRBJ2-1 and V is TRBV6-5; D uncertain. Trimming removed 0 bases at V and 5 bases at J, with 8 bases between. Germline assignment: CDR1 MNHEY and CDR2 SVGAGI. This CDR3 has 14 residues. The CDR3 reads CASSYSGLDNEQFF. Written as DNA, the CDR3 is TGTGCCAGCAGTTACTCCGGCTTAGACAATGAGCAGTTCTTC.

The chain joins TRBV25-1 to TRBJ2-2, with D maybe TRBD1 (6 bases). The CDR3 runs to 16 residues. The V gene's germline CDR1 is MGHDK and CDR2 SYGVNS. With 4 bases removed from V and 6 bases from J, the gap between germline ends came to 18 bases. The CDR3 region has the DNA TGTGCCAGCAGTGGGGGGCCGACAGGTTCGGCCGGGGAGCTGTTTTTT. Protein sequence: CASSGGPTGSAGELFF.

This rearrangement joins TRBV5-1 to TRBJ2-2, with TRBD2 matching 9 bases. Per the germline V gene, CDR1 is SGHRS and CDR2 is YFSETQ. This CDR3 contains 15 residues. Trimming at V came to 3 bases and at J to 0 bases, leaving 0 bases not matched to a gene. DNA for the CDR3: TGCGCCAGCAGCTCTAGCGGGACGAACACCGGGGAGCTGTTTTTT. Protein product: CASSSSGTNTGELFF.